The 14 T cell receptor beta chains in this list originate from one sample, sequenced in a study of T cells in Graves' hyperthyroidism and ophthalmopathy. Authors of the study amplified TCR beta CDR3 regions from RNA transcripts. First-round RT-PCR targeting the TCR CDR3 was performed with the HTBI primer set. TCRdb passed the multiplex PCR reads through MiXCR, listing each CDR3 protein once. The sample shows a few hundred thousand distinct CDR3 sequences, around 15% of them seen only once. Sequences were obtained from blood. The source of these receptors is a woman between 35 and 50 years old with Graves' hyperthyroidism.

The genes are TRBV6-2 or TRBV6-3 and TRBJ2-1, with D unresolved. The germline gives CDR1 MNHEY, CDR2 SVGEGT. V gave up 11 bases and J gave up 9 bases, with 20 bases separating them. CDR3 length equals 13 residues. CDR3 coding DNA: TGTGCCCCCGCGGAGCCGACACGGAGTGAGCAGTTCTTC. This translates into CAPAEPTRSEQFF.

This clonotype has more than one count but fewer than ten. The V call is TRBV3-1, the J call TRBJ2-5, with D perhaps TRBD2 (6 bases). V dropped 1 base and J dropped 9 bases, with 12 bases sitting between them. CDR3 length equals 13 residues. The germline V gene has CDR1 LGHDT and CDR2 YNNKEL (reference sequence). This CDR3 reads CASSQGRGTPQYF. The DNA of the CDR3 is TGTGCCAGCAGCCAAGGGAGGGGAACGCCCCAGTACTTC.

This rearrangement joins TRBV19 to TRBJ2-1, with 14 bases that match TRBD2. CDR3 length: 16 residues. The V gene end was trimmed by 7 bases and the J gene end by 7 bases; junction bases not matched to a gene: 9. The V gene's germline CDR1 is LNHDA and CDR2 SQIVND (reference sequence). CDR3 residues: CASIQGTSGSGNEQFF. The CDR3 DNA follows: TGTGCCAGTATTCAGGGGACTAGCGGGAGTGGTAATGAGCAGTTCTTC.

This clonotype was observed a few times. Because the CDR3's place on the DNA is in doubt, the DNA is left out and the CDR3 is given as listed by TCRdb. J is TRBJ2-2 and V is TRBV11-3; the table's D gene call, TRBD1, was not cross checked with the DNA. With termini counted, the CDR3 has 16 amino acids. CDR1 and CDR2 (germline): SGHNT, YENEEA. CDR3 region: CASSFEGDKTPGSCFF.

This clonotype was recorded at least ten times. The chain links TRBV6-1 to TRBJ2-1; 8 nucleotides align to TRBD2. Unmatched junction bases numbered 10, after V lost 8 bases and J lost 7 bases. CDR3 size: 14 residues. The V gene's germline CDR1 is MNHNS and CDR2 SASEGT. The CDR3 DNA reads as TGTGCCAGCGGGCTGGGACTAGGGTGGAATGAGCAGTTCTTC. Encoded protein: CASGLGLGWNEQFF.

This chain links TRBV4-1 with TRBJ2-3; D is perhaps TRBD2 (6 bases). The V gene lost 3 bases and the J gene lost 2 bases, with 15 bases spanning the gap. CDR1 is MGHRA and CDR2 is YSYEKL in the germline V gene. This CDR3 has 16 amino acids. This CDR3 reads CASSQLAGISTDTQYF. As DNA, the CDR3 is TGCGCCAGCAGCCAGTTGGCGGGGATTTCCACAGATACGCAGTATTTT.

The sample holds a few counts of this clonotype. The chain is built from TRBV5-1 and TRBJ1-6; no reliable D call. The ends were cut back, 1 base at V and 1 base at J, with 0 bases in the middle. The CDR3 is made up of 13 amino acids. Germline V CDR1 and CDR2: SGHRS, YFSETQ. In DNA, the CDR3 is TGCGCCAGCAGCTTGTCCTATAATTCACCCCTCCACTTT. The encoded protein is CASSLSYNSPLHF.

The sample holds many counts of this clonotype. This chain joins TRBV27 and TRBJ2-2; 14 positions agree with TRBD2. The trim removed 9 bases at V and 4 bases at J, leaving 7 bases unmatched. Germline lookup yields CDR1 MNHEY and CDR2 SMNVEV (reference sequence). The CDR3 consists of 16 residues. The CDR3 reads CASSGLAGEGTGELFF. CDR3 bases: TGTGCCAGTTCGGGACTAGCGGGAGAGGGCACCGGGGAGCTGTTTTTT.

This clonotype was seen at least ten times. V usage is TRBV27 and J usage is TRBJ2-7; 10 positions agree with TRBD2. V lost 3 bases and J lost 7; bases outside the gene matches: 12. The CDR3 spans 16 residues. Germline loops: CDR1 MNHEY, CDR2 SMNVEV (reference sequence). CDR3: CASSFSRTSGSGEQYF. The DNA of the CDR3 is TGTGCCAGCAGTTTCTCCCGGACTAGCGGATCGGGAGAGCAGTACTTC.

The table lists this clonotype with many counts. V is TRBV10-3 and J is TRBJ2-3; TRBD2 aligns across 10 bases. The germline CDR1 and CDR2 sequences are ENHRY and SYGVKD. Trimming removed 1 base from V and 2 bases from J; junction bases left unmatched: 9. The CDR3 has 18 amino acids. CDR3 coding DNA: TGTGCCATCAGTGAGTTACCTCTCGGGACTAGCGACACAGATACGCAGTATTTT. Its translation: CAISELPLGTSDTDTQYF.

This clonotype showed up many times. V usage is TRBV28 and J usage is TRBJ1-6; no reliable D call. CDR3 length equals 15 residues. Germline lookup yields CDR1 MDHEN and CDR2 SYDVKM. Trimming pared 2 bases from V and 6 bases from J, leaving 11 bases between. This CDR3 is CASSLEGGPNSPLHF. CDR3 DNA sequence: TGTGCCAGCAGTTTAGAGGGCGGACCTAATTCACCCCTCCACTTT.

The table lists this clonotype with a few counts. This sequence joins TRBV6-2 or TRBV6-3 and TRBJ2-1; 16 nucleotides match TRBD2. The germline gives CDR1 MNHEY, CDR2 SVGEGT. The CDR3 length is 19 residues. Trimming removed 6 bases from V and 5 bases from J; junction bases left unmatched: 13. The DNA of the CDR3 is TGTGCCAGCAGCCGGGGGACTAGCGGGAGGGCGTCCGTGAACAATGAGCAGTTCTTC. Encoded protein: CASSRGTSGRASVNNEQFF.

This clonotype was observed many times. V usage is TRBV27 and J usage is TRBJ1-1; D is undetermined. The CDR3 runs to 11 residues. The germline V gene encodes CDR1 MNHEY and CDR2 SMNVEV (reference sequence). Trimming took off 4 bases at V and 7 bases at J, with 7 bases between the two ends. DNA of the CDR3: TGTGCCAGCAGTTCGAGGGTTGAAGCTTTCTTT. As protein: CASSSRVEAFF.

This clonotype came up many times. The V call is TRBV5-5, the J call TRBJ1-5; D gene ambiguous. The CDR3 has 15 amino acids. Germline V lookup: CDR1 SGHKS, CDR2 YYEKEE (reference sequence). Trimming shortened V by 0 bases and J by 7 bases, and 14 bases separated the two germline ends. The CDR3 protein is CASSLERVMVQPQHF. The CDR3, as DNA: TGTGCCAGCAGCTTGGAGAGGGTCATGGTCCAGCCCCAGCATTTT. The variable domain in full, completed from reference TRBV5-5 and TRBJ1-5, reads DAGVTQSPTHLIKTRGQQVTLRCSPISGHKSVSWYQQVLGQGPQFIFQYYEKEERGRGNFPDRFSARQFPNYSSELNVNALLLGDSALYLCASSLERVMVQPQHFGDGTRLSIL.